This T cell receptor (beta chain) was found in a study of T cells in Graves' hyperthyroidism and ophthalmopathy. General observations from the study: From stable hyperthyroidism, ophthalmopathy was set apart by a 13 V-J model. Most thyroid clonotypes that were expanded above 0.001 also turned up in blood.

There were TCR beta CDR3 regions amplified from RNA transcripts. First-round RT-PCR of the TCR CDR3 relied on the HTBI primer set. Each CDR3 protein gets one entry after TCRdb re-called the multiplex PCR reads with MiXCR. The data show fewer than 450,000 distinct CDR3 sequences, roughly 15% seen once. V gave up 6 bases and J gave up 0 bases; unmatched junction bases: 6. CDR3 size: 15 residues. Germline loops: CDR1 MDHEN, CDR2 SYDVKM. This clonotype was seen only a few times. What it recognizes is unknown. Every diagnosis used clinical symptoms, serum thyroxine and TRAb, thyroid ultrasound and orbital computed tomography. More than 9.5 ml fresh peripheral blood yielded the PBMCs.

This TCR came from an older woman with Graves' ophthalmopathy. Specimen: blood. V is TRBV28 and J is TRBJ2-3; 7 bases are a match to TRBD2. The CDR3 nucleotides read TGTGCCAGCAGACCCCTGCGGGGGAGCACAGATACGCAGTATTTT. Translated: CASRPLRGSTDTQYF.